This T cell receptor (beta chain) was identified in a study of blood T cell repertoires in COVID-19. Overall study context: There were acute and convalescent COVID-19 samples, and they came from the United States, Italy and Spain.

In the source study's methods: Estimation of nucleated cell counts was performed using reference gene primer amplification. The assay was immunoSEQ multiplex PCR, and TCRdb's table has in-frame clones only and misses some. The V and J calls and clone size were taken over from that table, and D and trimming were inferred from the DNA. The sample has fewer than 200,000 clones; about 74% are singletons. V shed 0 bases and J 2 bases; nucleotides not matched to a gene: 4. Germline-derived CDR1 and CDR2 are SGHKS and YYEKEE (reference sequence). This CDR3 is built from 15 residues. Material: peripheral blood. The TCR originated in an elderly woman with acute or convalescent COVID-19. This chain connects TRBV5-5 to TRBJ2-7; 8 bases fit TRBD1. CDR3 sequence (DNA): TGTGCCAGCAGCTTGGGGACAGGGACAACCTACGAGCAGTACTTC. Protein product: CASSLGTGTTYEQYF. Full variable domain (outside the CDR3, taken from reference TRBV5-5 and TRBJ2-7): DAGVTQSPTHLIKTRGQQVTLRCSPISGHKSVSWYQQVLGQGPQFIFQYYEKEERGRGNFPDRFSARQFPNYSSELNVNALLLGDSALYLCASSLGTGTTYEQYFGPGTRLTVT.